The 9 T cell receptor beta chains listed next were all sequenced from one sample in a study of blood T cell repertoires in COVID-19. Generated by immunoSEQ multiplex PCR, the TCRdb table keeps only in-frame clones and is missing some. Found here are 220,000 or so clones, around 88% of them singletons; the top ten hold about 14%. The source material was PBMCs or T cells enriched from blood (not recorded which). The source is a woman in her forties or fifties with acute COVID-19.

This chain uses TRBV5-1 with TRBJ2-1, with 7 positions matching TRBD2. The germline V gene has CDR1 SGHRS and CDR2 YFSETQ. The CDR3 spans 16 residues. Trimming at V came to 1 base and at J to 10 bases, leaving 14 bases not matched to a gene. The CDR3 DNA follows: TGCGCCAGCAGCTTGATAAGGGAGGGGATTGGCAGGGAGCAGTTCTTC. This gives the protein CASSLIREGIGREQFF.

This clone was recorded once. V and J are TRBV7-3 and TRBJ2-7; TRBD2 agrees at 11 bases. The V gene's germline CDR1 is SGHTA and CDR2 FQGTGA. Losses at the gene ends were 4 bases for V and 2 bases for J; bases not matched to a gene: 4. This CDR3 comprises 15 residues. The DNA for the CDR3 is TGTGCCAGCAGCTGGGGGACTAGCGGAACCTACGAGCAGTACTTC. Encoded protein: CASSWGTSGTYEQYF. Full variable domain (rest looked up from reference TRBV7-3 and TRBJ2-7): GAGVSQTPSNKVTEKGKYVELRCDPISGHTALYWYRQSLGQGPEFLIYFQGTGAADDSGLPNDRFFAVRPEGSVSTLKIQRTERGDSAVYLCASSWGTSGTYEQYFGPGTRLTVT.

This chain joins TRBV7-2 and TRBJ1-1, with a possible D match to TRBD1 (6 bases). Deletions cut 5 bases from V and 1 base from J, with 17 bases between. Germline lookup yields CDR1 SGHTA and CDR2 FQGNSA. This CDR3 region has 16 residues. The CDR3 coding sequence is TGTGCCAGCAGCCGCCCATGGGGGCAAGGGAACACTGAAGCTTTCTTT. Protein: CASSRPWGQGNTEAFF. Complete variable domain (other parts from reference TRBV7-2 and TRBJ1-1): GAGVSQSPSNKVTEKGKDVELRCDPISGHTALYWYRQSLGQGLEFLIYFQGNSAPDKSGLPSDRFSAERTGGSVSTLTIQRTQQEDSAVYLCASSRPWGQGNTEAFFGQGTRLTVV.

The rearrangement uses TRBV21-1 and TRBJ2-1; the table's D call, TRBD1, has no DNA check behind it. TRBV21-1 is a recognized pseudogene. The CDR3 has 15 amino acids. The CDR3 reads CASRPGQGSYNEQFF. The CDR3 coding sequence is TGTGCCAGCAGGCCTGGGCAGGGGTCCTACAATGAGCAGTTCTTC.

The V and J genes are TRBV27 and TRBJ2-1; weak D call: TRBD2 (6 bases). There are 14 residues in the CDR3. From germline, CDR1 is MNHEY and CDR2 SMNVEV (reference sequence). The V gene lost 4 bases and the J gene lost 0 bases, with 7 bases spanning the gap. Here the CDR3 DNA reads TGTGCCAGCAGTTCCGGGAGCTCCTACAATGAGCAGTTCTTC. Translation gives CASSSGSSYNEQFF.

This chain links TRBV7-3 with TRBJ2-1, with D maybe TRBD2 (6 bases). Deletions cut 4 bases from V and 0 bases from J, with 16 bases between. The CDR3 totals 17 residues. Per germline, CDR1 SGHTA and CDR2 FQGTGA. This chain's CDR3 is CASSSGEGLSSYNEQFF. CDR3 in DNA: TGTGCCAGCAGCTCGGGGGAAGGCTTAAGCTCCTACAATGAGCAGTTCTTC.

The chain combines TRBV28 with TRBJ1-4; D is unclear. In germline, CDR1 is MDHEN, CDR2 SYDVKM. V lost 5 bases and J lost 8, with 18 bases in between. This CDR3 spans 15 amino acids. The CDR3 is CASSAGGPLGEKLFF. Here the CDR3 DNA reads TGTGCCAGCAGTGCGGGCGGTCCTCTCGGGGAAAAACTGTTTTTT.

The V gene is TRBV10-3, the J gene TRBJ2-3; possible D gene TRBD1, 6 bases. The CDR3 has 15 residues. V gave up 2 bases and J gave up 4 bases, with 13 bases separating them. Per germline, CDR1 ENHRY and CDR2 SYGVKD. CDR3: CAISEGLAGADTQYF. The CDR3 bases are TGTGCCATCAGTGAGGGTCTGGCAGGGGCAGATACGCAGTATTTT.

V gene TRBV7-9 combines with J gene TRBJ2-2; 8 bases are a match to TRBD2. Trimming cost V 0 bases and J 5 bases; bases outside gene matches: 5. Germline loops: CDR1 SEHNR, CDR2 FQNEAQ (reference sequence). The CDR3 is 16 residues long. Here the CDR3 DNA reads TGTGCCAGCAGCTTAGCCGGGAGGGGAAAGACCGGGGAGCTGTTTTTT. Its translation: CASSLAGRGKTGELFF.